The clone carrying this TCR beta chain was detected a few times. Compared with germline, one end of the junction differs, possibly owing to a read error. The source of the sample is a study of blood T cells in healthy people across ages. A J-beta primer mix and a sample-barcoded 5' primer were used in a second PCR of about 7 to 12 cycles. MiXCR, applied by TCRdb to the 5' RACE reads, yields one record per CDR3 protein. Here the sample spans 780,000 or so distinct CDR3 sequences, around 25% being singletons. The CDR3 has 15 residues. CDR1 is SQVTM and CDR2 is ANQGSEA in the germline V gene. A further study also used this sample, focusing on T cells of mothers and their children.

The specimen sequenced was blood. The gene calls are TRBV29-1 and TRBJ2-3; 10 nucleotides match TRBD1. The sequence was collected from a boy aged 5-17 years in good health. CDR3 in amino acids: CSVDPGQGLTDTQYF. The CDR3 coding sequence is TGCAGTGTTGACCCGGGACAGGGGCTTACAGATACGCAGTATTTT.